This T cell receptor beta chain was recovered during a study of cytomegalovirus exposure and HLA in healthy donors. Looking at the study overall: A data release that came early held tens of millions of unique TCRs from HLA-typed donors.

The CDR3 consists of 15 residues. The germline V gene encodes CDR1 LGHNA and CDR2 YNFKEQ. Trimming shortened V by 0 bases and J by 7 bases, and 15 bases separated the two germline ends. For this clone: Its antigen is as yet unknown.

The PCR had 60 Vbeta and 13 Jbeta primers. Libraries were prepared by immunoSEQ multiplex PCR; TCRdb keeps only in-frame clonotypes and omits some of them. This sample's clone table lists 150,000 or so clones. Notes on the study in general: Sequencing had likely introduced a cluster of highly shared sequence variants as an artifact. Associated with cytomegalovirus, according to the listing, were around 160 TCR beta chains. In vitro checks showed that a few CMV-associated chains really do target CMV antigens.

Sequencing was performed on PBMCs. This chain joins TRBV4-2 and TRBJ1-2, with D tentatively TRBD1 (5 bases). The receptor comes from a woman between 45 and 65 years old in good health and CMV-seronegative. CDR3 residues: CASSQDRQSTSGYTF. The CDR3 DNA reads as TGTGCCAGCAGCCAAGATAGACAGTCTACCAGTGGCTACACCTTC.